This is a list of T cell receptor beta chains from one sample in a study of blood T cell repertoires in COVID-19. The protocol was immunoSEQ multiplex PCR, while the TCRdb copy is restricted to in-frame clones and leaves out a portion. The repertoire has about 210,000 clones, more than 75% of them found once; the top ten carry approximately 5%. The sequenced sample consisted of peripheral blood. These receptors all stem from a woman aged 80 or over with acute or convalescent COVID-19. The CDR3 runs from the conserved cysteine through the conserved F or W. D genes are given only for firm matches. Clone size is given for some rows only: seen once, a few or many times, or a class if the clone is expanded.

J gene | D gene | clone size | V gene | CDR3 protein | CDR3 DNA
TRBJ2-7 | TRBD2 | NA | TRBV19 | CASSIFPGLASNEQYF | TGTGCCAGTAGTATATTCCCGGGACTAGCTTCTAACGAGCAGTACTTC
TRBJ2-1 | NA | NA | TRBV7-9 | CASSLALFSAYNERFF | TGTGCCAGCAGCTTAGCGCTTTTCTCCGCCTACAATGAGCGGTTCTTC
TRBJ2-7 | NA | NA | TRBV7-2 | CASSPRRESNEQYF | TGTGCCAGCAGCCCACGACGGGAGAGCAACGAGCAGTACTTC
TRBJ2-1 | NA | once | TRBV7-8 | CASSLFSTTRNEQFF | TGTGCCAGCAGCTTATTCTCTACCACGAGGAATGAGCAGTTCTTC
TRBJ2-1 | TRBD2 | NA | TRBV7-8 | CASSLATSGGYNEQFF | TGTGCCAGCAGCTTAGCCACTAGCGGGGGGTACAATGAGCAGTTCTTC
TRBJ2-5 | TRBD1 | NA | TRBV5-1 | CASRPGQGISETQYF | TGCGCCAGCAGACCGGGACAGGGGATTTCAGAGACCCAGTACTTC
TRBJ2-7 | TRBD1 | NA | TRBV7-2 | CASSLGRRTGYEQYF | TGTGCCAGCAGCTTAGGAAGGCGGACAGGGTACGAGCAGTACTTC
TRBJ2-6 | NA | NA | TRBV6-4 | CASSVGGSGANVLTF | TGTGCCAGCAGTGTAGGGGGATCCGGGGCCAACGTCCTGACTTTC
TRBJ1-1 | NA | NA | TRBV27 | CASSTRDYTEAFF | TGTGCCAGCAGTACCAGGGATTACACTGAAGCTTTCTTT
TRBJ1-3 | NA | NA | TRBV5-1 | CASSLGGPGNTIYF | TGCGCCAGCAGCTTGGGGGGCCCTGGAAACACCATATATTTT
TRBJ2-3 | TRBD1 | once | TRBV19 | CASSIPQDRGLLGASTDTQYF | TGTGCCAGTAGTATACCCCAGGACAGGGGGTTGCTTGGGGCTAGCACAGATACGCAGTATTTT
TRBJ1-5 | TRBD1 | once | TRBV18 | CASSPAGGNNQPQHF | TGTGCCAGCTCACCAGCAGGGGGCAACAATCAGCCCCAGCATTTT
TRBJ1-2 | NA | few | TRBV5-1 | CASSLTSSYYGYTF | TGCGCCAGCAGCTTGACGTCGAGCTACTATGGCTACACCTTC
TRBJ1-1 | NA | NA | TRBV7-3 | CASSRVTGFTEAFF | TGTGCCAGCAGCCGAGTTACAGGGTTCACTGAAGCTTTCTTT
TRBJ1-2 | TRBD1 | NA | TRBV24-1 | CATSDSWTGGSYTF | TGTGCCACCAGTGATTCGTGGACAGGTGGAAGCTACACCTTC
TRBJ1-6 | TRBD1 | few | TRBV2 | CASSEAGQANSPLHF | TGTGCCAGCAGTGAAGCGGGACAGGCTAATTCACCCCTCCACTTT
TRBJ2-7 | NA | NA | TRBV9 | CASSVAGGQTYEQYF | TGTGCCAGCAGCGTAGCTGGTGGACAGACCTACGAGCAGTACTTC
TRBJ1-1 | TRBD1 | once | TRBV7-3 | CASSSQPQGVRAEAFF | TGTGCCAGCAGCTCCCAACCCCAGGGGGTGAGGGCTGAAGCTTTCTTT
TRBJ2-2 | TRBD2 | NA | TRBV9 | CASRSGSYTGELFF | TGTGCCAGCAGAAGCGGGAGCTACACCGGGGAGCTGTTTTTT
TRBJ1-6 | NA | NA | TRBV5-4 | CASSLAQTNSPLHF | TGTGCCAGCAGCTTGGCACAGACCAATTCACCCCTCCACTTT
TRBJ2-5 | TRBD2 | NA | TRBV5-1 | CASSQTQRLAGETQYF | TGCGCCAGCAGCCAAACCCAAAGACTAGCGGGAGAGACCCAGTACTTC
TRBJ2-1 | NA | NA | TRBV11-3 | CASSLVSGATEQFF | TGTGCCAGCAGCTTAGTCTCGGGAGCCACAGAGCAGTTCTTC
TRBJ2-5 | TRBD1 | NA | TRBV19 | CASSIGQLHGQGETQYF | TGTGCCAGTAGTATAGGCCAACTCCACGGACAGGGGGAGACCCAGTACTTC
TRBJ2-7 | NA | once | TRBV20-1 | CSASYGRDSEQYF | TGCAGTGCTAGTTACGGGAGAGATAGCGAGCAGTACTTC
TRBJ2-7 | TRBD2 | NA | TRBV2 | CASSESSGRTEQYF | TGTGCCAGCAGTGAATCTAGCGGGAGAACCGAGCAGTACTTC
TRBJ2-1 | NA | NA | TRBV29-1 | CSVGRTAYNEQFF | TGCAGCGTTGGTCGGACTGCTTACAATGAGCAGTTCTTC
TRBJ1-3 | TRBD1 | NA | TRBV18 | CASSVGQGLGNTIYF | TGTGCCAGCTCCGTGGGACAGGGCCTTGGAAACACCATATATTTT
TRBJ1-6 | NA | few | TRBV5-3 | CARRSQRPPLHF | TGTGCCAGAAGAAGTCAGAGGCCACCCCTCCACTTT
TRBJ2-5 | NA | NA | TRBV5-1 | CASSPLMVPYGTQYF | TGCGCCAGCAGCCCACTGATGGTGCCTTATGGGACCCAGTACTTC
TRBJ2-7 | NA | NA | TRBV10-2 | CASSMITLAREQYF | TGCGCCAGCAGTATGATAACTCTAGCGCGCGAGCAGTACTTC
TRBJ1-5 | TRBD1 | NA | TRBV6-7 | CASRSRDSSFYSNQPQHF | TGTGCCAGCAGATCCCGGGACAGCAGTTTTTATAGCAATCAGCCCCAGCATTTT
TRBJ2-6 | NA | NA | TRBV9 | CASRSAPGANVLTF | TGTGCCAGCAGAAGCGCCCCTGGGGCCAACGTCCTGACTTTC
TRBJ1-4 | NA | NA | TRBV28 | CASSQRVEEKLFF | TGTGCCAGCAGTCAGCGGGTCGAAGAAAAACTGTTTTTT
TRBJ2-7 | NA | NA | TRBV19 | CASSINYAQGFREQYF | TGTGCCAGTAGTATAAATTATGCACAGGGCTTCCGCGAGCAGTACTTC
TRBJ1-2 | NA | once | TRBV29-1 | CSVEGGPGRYYGYTF | TGCAGCGTTGAAGGGGGGCCGGGCAGATACTATGGCTACACCTTC
TRBJ1-2 | TRBD1 | NA | TRBV20-1 | CSARQGTGYTF | TGCAGTGCTCGACAGGGTACTGGCTACACCTTC
TRBJ2-3 | NA | NA | TRBV5-1 | CASRQGGADTQYF | TGCGCCAGCAGGCAAGGGGGTGCAGATACGCAGTATTTT